What follows is one T cell receptor beta chain and its context. The antigen remains undetermined. Here immunoSEQ multiplex PCR was the method, and the copy in TCRdb shows in-frame clones only, minus some. The data show 57,000 or so clones, with 75% to 90% seen just once and under 20% held by the top ten. Individuals having autoimmune disease history or systemic immunosuppression were not enrolled. Germline V gene lookup returns CDR1 ENHRY and CDR2 SYGVKD. V shed 6 bases, J shed 0 bases, and the junction held 1 base outside the gene matches. CDR3 length: 14 amino acids. These data originate in a study of OX40 agonist ivuxolimab in advanced cancers. At the level of the study: Three patients responded partially, comprising one with hepatocellular carcinoma and two with cutaneous melanoma. Broader study findings: Relative to CD4+ cells, CD8+ T cells on average had more expanded clones. Expansion of clones was among the lowest in partial responders at 0.1-3.0 mg/kg.

Specimen: CD4+ or CD8+ T cells sorted from blood, collected in a trial of the OX40 agonist ivuxolimab. This receptor was taken from an adult with an advanced solid tumor such as melanoma, head and neck, liver or kidney cancer. The chain carries TRBV10-3 and TRBJ2-3, with 9 bases fitting TRBD1. CDR3 sequence: CAIRDRGSTDTQYF. The CDR3 bases are TGTGCCATCAGGGACAGGGGAAGCACAGATACGCAGTATTTT.